This T cell receptor (beta chain) was found in a study of tumor and adjacent non-tumor tissue in lung cancer. Across the whole study: Each sample yielded roughly 4.2 million productive TCRbeta reads on average.

Notes on the study in general: Top 100 clones took a larger repertoire share in normal lung. Tumor TCR diversity, when higher, was linked to shorter survival. TCR diversity was significantly greater in tumor than normal lung tissue.

This sample's RNA came from whole unsorted tissue. The normal lung tissue was taken more than 3 cm from the tumor edge. TCRbeta libraries were built with three rounds of nested PCR, modified from ARM-PCR. TCRdb ran MiXCR on the multiplex PCR reads and lists one entry per CDR3 protein. The table includes about 75,000 distinct CDR3 sequences, around 70% detected once. V was pared by 6 bases and J by 0 bases, with 14 bases of the junction left unmatched. The CDR3 is 16 amino acids. Per the germline V gene, CDR1 is DFQATT and CDR2 is SNEGSKA (reference sequence). A word on this clonotype: Its antigen is still unknown.

V is TRBV20-1 and J is TRBJ2-7, with 7 bases matching TRBD2. The sample was distant non-tumor lung tissue. This clonotype originated in a woman in her fifties or sixties with non-small cell lung cancer. CDR3 bases: TGCAGTGCCGAGAACACTAGCGCGTCAAGCTCCTACGAGCAGTACTTC. Residues: CSAENTSASSSYEQYF.